Listed below are T cell receptor beta chains from one sample, sequenced in a study of T cells after yellow fever vaccination. MiXCR, applied by TCRdb to the 5' RACE reads, yields one record per CDR3 protein. The sample shows about 630,000 distinct CDR3 sequences, 12% of them seen only once. The sample in question was PBMCs, obtained on the day of the yellow fever booster vaccination. All receptors derive from a man aged 25-40 years who received the YFV17D yellow fever vaccine. Each CDR3 is given with its conserved first and last residue. D genes are given only for firm matches. Clone size, where shown, is once, few, many, or a class for clones that have expanded.

j_call d_call clone_size v_call cdr3_aa cdr3_nt
TRBJ1-4 NA NA TRBV7-2 CASSLVSATNEKLFF TGTGCCAGCAGCTTAGTCTCGGCAACTAATGAAAAACTGTTTTTT
TRBJ2-5 NA few TRBV29-1 CSVEQRSGETQYF TGCAGCGTTGAACAGCGGTCCGGGGAGACCCAGTACTTC
TRBJ2-3 NA few TRBV10-3 CAISESPLDTQYF TGTGCCATCAGTGAGTCGCCCTTAGATACGCAGTATTTT
TRBJ2-1 TRBD1 once TRBV5-8 CASSSGTGVMDEQFF TGTGCCAGCAGCTCCGGGACAGGGGTCATGGATGAGCAGTTCTTC
TRBJ2-1 NA few TRBV3-1 CASSQEGLNLYNEQFF TGTGCCAGCAGCCAAGAGGGACTCAACCTATACAATGAGCAGTTCTTC
TRBJ1-1 NA few TRBV27 CASRRAAGVEAFF TGTGCCAGCAGGCGGGCGGCAGGGGTTGAAGCTTTCTTT
TRBJ2-3 TRBD2 NA TRBV6-1 CAVGRSGRANTDTQYF TGCGCCGTGGGCCGTAGCGGGAGGGCCAACACAGATACGCAGTATTTT
TRBJ2-7 TRBD2 few TRBV6-1 CASSREAGGTYEQYF TGTGCCAGCAGCAGGGAAGCGGGGGGAACCTACGAGCAGTACTTC
TRBJ2-7 TRBD2 NA TRBV20-1 CSARVFFSGRSSYEQYF TGCAGTGCTAGAGTCTTTTTTAGCGGGAGGTCGTCCTACGAGCAGTACTTC
TRBJ2-3 TRBD2 NA TRBV7-2 CASSLAWTSGRTQYF TGTGCCAGCAGCCTAGCGTGGACTAGCGGGAGGACGCAGTATTTT
TRBJ1-1 NA few TRBV27 CASSRQRNTEAFF TGTGCCAGCAGTCGACAGAGGAACACTGAAGCTTTCTTT
TRBJ2-2 NA NA TRBV6-5 CASSYAGANTGELFF TGTGCCAGCAGTTACGCCGGCGCGAACACCGGGGAGCTGTTTTTT
TRBJ1-2 NA NA TRBV11-2 CASSLSDSSYGYTF TGTGCCAGCAGCTTATCGGACAGCTCCTATGGCTACACCTTC
TRBJ2-7 TRBD2 few TRBV20-1 CSASGLAGASEQYF TGCAGTGCCTCGGGACTAGCGGGGGCTTCCGAGCAGTACTTC
TRBJ1-1 NA NA TRBV15 CATSRGRDSRAFF TGTGCCACCAGCAGAGGGCGGGACTCAAGAGCTTTCTTT
TRBJ1-2 NA NA TRBV12-3/TRBV12-4 CASSSGQGSGYTF TGTGCCAGCAGTTCAGGACAAGGAAGTGGCTACACCTTC